Below, one TCR beta chain is given with its context. A junction end diverges from the germline sequence, so it may reflect a read error. This entry is derived from a study of blood T cell repertoires in COVID-19. The age range of participants was about 18 to 90 years, with residence in about two dozen US areas. In the source study's methods: Amplification of reference gene primers provided the estimated nucleated cell counts. TCRdb keeps only in-frame clones here, not all; method: immunoSEQ multiplex PCR. V, J and clone size are taken as reported in that table, and D and trimming were inferred from the DNA itself. The sample holds around 130,000 clones, about 88% seen once. The clonotype originates from a man in his forties with acute COVID-19. The material sequenced was PBMCs or T cells enriched from blood (not recorded which).

The CDR3 DNA reads as TGTGCTAGCAGCTTGGCTCCGGGACTAGGCGAAGATACGCAGTATTTT. Translation: CASSLAPGLGEDTQYF. The J gene is TRBJ2-3, the V gene TRBV7-7, with TRBD2 matching over 8 bases. CDR3 length equals 16 residues. CDR1 and CDR2 (germline): SSHAT, FNYEAQ (reference sequence).